Listed below are T cell receptor beta chains from one sample, sequenced in a study of technical replicates of blood from several donors. Measured with immunoSEQ multiplex PCR; TCRdb has only the in-frame clones, and not every one. Among approximately 70,000 clones, about 90% were seen once, and the ten largest hold 0.38%. Specimen: T cells isolated from PBMCs. These TCRs come from a human donor in good health. Each CDR3 is given with its conserved first and last residue. Fields, in order: J gene, V gene, CDR3 protein.

TRBJ1-2	TRBV6-5	CASSTGVVYGYTF
TRBJ2-1	TRBV18	CASSPIPGLATFSYNEQFF
TRBJ2-1	TRBV14	CASSQVRWLAGSYNEQFF
TRBJ2-7	TRBV13	CASVPDRETYEQYF
TRBJ2-2	TRBV7-3	CASSLSGPAGELFF
TRBJ1-2	TRBV5-4	CASSSGQGAYGYTF
TRBJ2-1	TRBV29-1	CSVEEGGSYNEQFF
TRBJ2-1	TRBV7-9	CASSKLGQSYNEQFF
TRBJ2-2	TRBV25-1	CASRGTGVTGELFF
TRBJ2-1	TRBV30	CAWSVSRSSYNEQFF
TRBJ1-2	TRBV2	CASSEEAVYGYTF
TRBJ1-2	TRBV9	CASMGGPVREQYYGYTF
TRBJ1-2	TRBV5-1	CASSWMEGASGYTF
TRBJ1-1	TRBV7-9	CASSSSGNTEAFF
TRBJ2-7	TRBV27	CASSFDRGRNEQYF
TRBJ2-7	TRBV28	CASSPMAVFLYEQYF
TRBJ1-4	TRBV10-3	CAISGTVKGEKLFF
TRBJ1-2	TRBV19	CASHYLNSRYGYTF
TRBJ2-7	TRBV7-9	CASSPTGGHEQYF
TRBJ2-7	TRBV19	CASSVTGTYEQYF
TRBJ1-4	TRBV30	CAWSLAGSYEKLFF
TRBJ2-1	TRBV6-1	CASKAATDYYNEQFF
TRBJ2-7	TRBV7-6	CASSNVGGSGGEQYF
TRBJ2-3	TRBV2	CASSVNRVETNTDTQYF
TRBJ2-7	TRBV7-9	CASSLRQSYEQYF
TRBJ2-7	TRBV19	CASSPGTGVFHEQYF
TRBJ2-7	TRBV2	CASSVSRDTPLEQYF
TRBJ2-7	TRBV5-1	CASSSQGASKEQYF